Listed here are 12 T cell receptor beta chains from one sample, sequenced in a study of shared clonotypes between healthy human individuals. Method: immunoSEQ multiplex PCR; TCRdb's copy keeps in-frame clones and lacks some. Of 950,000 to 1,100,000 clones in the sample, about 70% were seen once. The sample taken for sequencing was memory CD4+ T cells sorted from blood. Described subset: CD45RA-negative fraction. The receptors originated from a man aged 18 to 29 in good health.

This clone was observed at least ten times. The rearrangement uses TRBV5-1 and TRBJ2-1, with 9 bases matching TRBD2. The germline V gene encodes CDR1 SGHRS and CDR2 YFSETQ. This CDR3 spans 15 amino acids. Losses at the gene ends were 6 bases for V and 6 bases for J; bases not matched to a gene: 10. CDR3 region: CASKLAGEGRNEQFF. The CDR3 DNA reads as TGCGCCAGCAAATTAGCGGGAGAAGGGCGCAATGAGCAGTTCTTC.

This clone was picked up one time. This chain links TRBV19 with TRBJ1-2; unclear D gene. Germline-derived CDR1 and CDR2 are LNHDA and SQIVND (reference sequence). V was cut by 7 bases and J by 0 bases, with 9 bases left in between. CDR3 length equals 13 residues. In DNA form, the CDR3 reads TGTGCCAGTAAGGGAGGTCCTAACTATGGCTACACCTTC. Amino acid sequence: CASKGGPNYGYTF.

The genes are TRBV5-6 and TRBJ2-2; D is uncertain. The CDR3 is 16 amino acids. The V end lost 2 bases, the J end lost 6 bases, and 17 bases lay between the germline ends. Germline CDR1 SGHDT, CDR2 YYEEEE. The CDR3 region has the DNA TGTGCCAGCAGCTTATGGCTCCAGGTAGTTCCCGGGGAGCTGTTTTTT. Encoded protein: CASSLWLQVVPGELFF.

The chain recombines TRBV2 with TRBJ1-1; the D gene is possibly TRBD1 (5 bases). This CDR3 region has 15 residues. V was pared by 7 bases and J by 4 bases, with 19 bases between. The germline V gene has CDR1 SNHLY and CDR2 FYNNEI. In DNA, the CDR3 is TGTGCCAGCAAAGAGGGGCTCGGGGGGAGCACTGAAGCTTTCTTT. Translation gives CASKEGLGGSTEAFF.

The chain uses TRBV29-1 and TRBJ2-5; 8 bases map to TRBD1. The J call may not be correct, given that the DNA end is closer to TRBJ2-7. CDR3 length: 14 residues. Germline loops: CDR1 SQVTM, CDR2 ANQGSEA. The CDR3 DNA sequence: TGCAGCGTTGGGGACAGGACCCCCACCTACGAGCAGTACTTC. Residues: CSVGDRTPTYEQYF.

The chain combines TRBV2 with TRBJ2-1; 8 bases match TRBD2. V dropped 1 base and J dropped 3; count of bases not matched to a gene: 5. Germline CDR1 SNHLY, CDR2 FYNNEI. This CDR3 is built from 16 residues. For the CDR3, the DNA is TGTGCCAGCAGTGAAGGTAGCGGGGCCCGCTACAATGAGCAGTTCTTC. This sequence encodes CASSEGSGARYNEQFF.

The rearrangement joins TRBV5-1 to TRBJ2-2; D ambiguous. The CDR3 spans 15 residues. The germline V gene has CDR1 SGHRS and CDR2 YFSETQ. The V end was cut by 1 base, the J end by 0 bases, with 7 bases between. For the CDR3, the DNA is TGCGCCAGCAGCTTGCTCGGTCCGAACACCGGGGAGCTGTTTTTT. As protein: CASSLLGPNTGELFF.

CDR3 protein: CASSQDLGANEQFF. In DNA form, the CDR3 reads TGTGCCAGCAGCCAAGATTTGGGGGCCAATGAGCAGTTCTTC. This sequence joins TRBV4-2 and TRBJ2-1, with a tentative D call TRBD1 (6 bases). The CDR3 has 14 amino acids. V was pared by 0 bases and J by 6 bases, with 9 bases between. CDR1 is LGHNA and CDR2 is YNFKEQ in the germline V gene.

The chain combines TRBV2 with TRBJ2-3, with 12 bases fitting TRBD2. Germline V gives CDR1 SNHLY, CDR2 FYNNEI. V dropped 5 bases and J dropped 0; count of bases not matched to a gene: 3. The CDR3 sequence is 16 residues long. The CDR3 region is CASSRTSGVSTDTQYF. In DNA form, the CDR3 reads TGTGCCAGCAGTCGGACTAGCGGGGTTAGCACAGATACGCAGTATTTT.

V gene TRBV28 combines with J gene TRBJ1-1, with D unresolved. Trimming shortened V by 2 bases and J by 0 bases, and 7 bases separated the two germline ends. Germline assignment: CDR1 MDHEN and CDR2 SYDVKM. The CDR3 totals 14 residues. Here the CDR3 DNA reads TGTGCCAGCAGTTTAGCACTTTTGAACACTGAAGCTTTCTTT. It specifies CASSLALLNTEAFF.

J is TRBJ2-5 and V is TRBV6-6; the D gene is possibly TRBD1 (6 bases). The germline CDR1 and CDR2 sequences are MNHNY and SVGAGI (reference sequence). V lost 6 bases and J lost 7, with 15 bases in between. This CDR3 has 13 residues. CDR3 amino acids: CASRGQGNGTQYF. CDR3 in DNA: TGTGCCAGCAGGGGGCAGGGGAACGGGACCCAGTACTTC.

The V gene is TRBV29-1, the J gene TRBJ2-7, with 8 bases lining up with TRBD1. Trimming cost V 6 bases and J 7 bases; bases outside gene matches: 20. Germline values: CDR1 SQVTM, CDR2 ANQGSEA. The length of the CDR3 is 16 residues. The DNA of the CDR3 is TGCAGCGTACCGCACGGACAGGGCGGACACCCTCTGGAGCAGTACTTC. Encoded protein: CSVPHGQGGHPLEQYF.